This TCR beta chain derives from a study of blood T cells in healthy people across ages. PCR was performed a second time for about 7 to 12 cycles using a sample-barcoded 5' primer and a J-beta primer mix. Each CDR3 protein gets one entry after TCRdb re-called the 5' RACE reads with MiXCR. This table has about 1 million distinct CDR3 sequences, 40% to 50% appearing once. The V gene's germline CDR1 is MGHRA and CDR2 YSYEKL. V lost 3 bases to trimming and J lost 0 bases; unmatched junction nucleotides: 6. The CDR3 is 17 amino acids. The TCR originated in a woman aged 60 to 75 in good health. Sequencing was performed on blood. The rearrangement joins TRBV4-1 to TRBJ2-1; 9 bases match TRBD2. CDR3 in DNA: TGCGCCAGCAGCCAGGGACTAGCCCAGAGCTCCTACAATGAGCAGTTCTTC. This encodes CASSQGLAQSSYNEQFF.